This entry is about one TCR beta chain. Its antigen has not been determined. Per-base quality was not reported, and no clone a single base away is much larger than it. The data were taken from a study of cytomegalovirus exposure and HLA in healthy donors (dated by TCRdb to about 2017). Notes on the research overall: According to an earlier analysis of several hundred of the donors, about 179 million T cells yielded 117 million unique TCR beta sequences and around 300 Gb of sequence data. The study was designed to test whether signatures of past pathogen exposure could be identified by cataloging public T cell receptors. Donor age, sex, ethnicity and CMV serostatus were collected together with the repertoire data. High-throughput TCR immunosequencing, statistical association of individual TCRs with disease status, and machine learning were combined to predict cytomegalovirus infection status. A later genetic analysis took genome-wide SNP genotypes for about three fifths of the roughly 670 donors and used that subset as a discovery cohort. Among the roughly 400 genotyped donors, approximately 81% belonged to the genetic ancestry cluster associated with self-reported Caucasian donors. A later analysis re-examined previously published TCR beta repertoires from 600 to 700 donors and added high-resolution HLA genotyping to investigate patterns of TCR occurrence. Typing coverage differed by locus: A, B, C, DRB1 and DQB1 were typed in about 629-630 donors, DQA1 in 522, DPA1 in approximately 610, and DPB1 in approximately 450. In an earlier analysis of 587 of the donors, high-throughput TCR beta sequencing was used to judge whether each TCR beta V gene segment behaved as functional or pseudogenic. HLA typing covered class I and class II loci at four-digit resolution. Rather than drawing on any new phenotypic data, the later analysis identified candidate immune exposures from TCR beta sequences and the way those sequences occurred across donors. Besides the first cohort of 550 to 750 subjects, a separate validation cohort made up of over 95 different subjects was used. All discovery cohort repertoires had been generated using a single sequencing platform. Roughly 300 gigabases of sequencing data and around 85 million unique TCR sequences made up an early release that covered under 750 HLA-typed donors. Among a few hundred genotyped donors of the cohort, an average of about 240,000 unique TCR beta nucleotide sequences were sequenced per donor, roughly 18% of them non-productive. About 5 DR-DQ haplotypes were handled as single units for association and clustering, since linkage in the cohort was strong. The study profiled the T cell repertoires of hundreds of subjects by immunosequencing and related them to cytomegalovirus serostatus.

The CDR3, cysteine through phenylalanine, is 12 amino acids long. The entry retains the CDR3 DNA only, 36 bases that are in frame from base 1. CDR1 and CDR2 are read off the germline V gene (reference sequence) as MNHEY and SMNVEV. Results the study describes overall, beyond this receptor: The authors suggested that the approach could potentially be generalized to other disease states and immunological phenotypes. Sequencing depth was assumed to be roughly uniform across donors in the presence/absence analyses, though that assumption may not hold. A total of about 150 TCR beta chains were listed by the study as associated with cytomegalovirus. A further reported finding was that TCR beta sequences accurately predicted the HLA-A and HLA-B alleles for most subjects in the first cohort. An earlier analysis of around 500 of the donors showed that most TCR beta V segments appeared in productive rearrangements either about 87% or about 30% of the time, which broadly matched IMGT annotations. In a later analysis, most CMV-associated TCR beta chains were found to appear HLA-restricted, with HLA associations seemingly driven largely by CMV exposure. In vitro tests confirmed that a few of the cytomegalovirus-associated TCR beta chains recognize cytomegalovirus antigens. In a later analysis, several top co-occurrence clusters were reported to appear linked to parvovirus B19, influenza, CMV and Epstein-Barr virus. A later analysis associated some 17,000 TCR beta sequences with specific HLA alleles at a false discovery rate of 0.05. Compared with the approximately 710-donor mean, donors in an Asian-associated ancestry cluster had fewer N-insertions in productive TCRs, according to a later genetic analysis. While some public TCRs were present in many individuals, most TCR sequences turned up only very rarely across donors. The classifier was reported to diagnose cytomegalovirus status with high specificity and sensitivity in both the original cohort and the validation cohort. V-gene and J-gene trimming of TCR beta chains was associated with a missense DCLRE1C variant in a later genetic analysis, and the association was replicated in an independent cohort. Because counts were too low, about 15 rarely observed V segments, including chromosome 9 orphons, were left out of the earlier analysis of a few hundred of the donors. Because HLA typing was missing for some donors at each locus, association tests included only the typed subset. A group of highly shared sequence variants was considered likely to be a technical artifact of the sequencing pipeline. Assigning TCR associations to individual alleles was difficult when HLA alleles, especially DR and DQ, strongly co-occurred. Some IMGT-functional V segments, including TRBV6-2 and TRBV6-3, could not be told apart with the 87-base-pair reads, so those segments were excluded. In a later analysis, HLA-associated TCR beta chains were found to be more clonally expanded and to have lower generation probabilities than equally common non-associated chains. Immune exposure information for the cohort was limited to CMV serostatus. In a later analysis, the rate of TCR association differed among HLA loci, with DRB1 alleles having the most associated TCRs and HLA-C alleles having the fewest. Linkage disequilibrium might explain the correlated functional status among segregating V segments, but an unknown experimental factor could not be excluded. In this cohort, only TCR beta chains were sequenced, and detectable features were limited by the absence of alpha or paired-chain data.

The cohort was made up of 666 healthy bone marrow donors. Cohort members were all nominally healthy when sampled, although unrecorded immune exposures were likely present. The donor was CMV seropositive and belonged to the group of over 250 seropositive cohort members. A peripheral blood sample was provided by each donor, and peripheral blood mononuclear cells were used for TCR beta sequencing. The Qiagen DNeasy Blood Extraction Kit was used to extract genomic DNA from the blood cell samples. The protocol used for the library was the immunoSEQ multiplex PCR assay. For the multiplex PCR, a mixture combining 60 forward primers for TCR Vbeta segments and 13 reverse primers for TCR Jbeta segments was used. The CDR3 region of rearranged TCR beta genes was amplified from genomic DNA by a multiplex PCR assay. The Illumina HiSeq System was used to sequence the amplified TCR beta libraries as 87-base-pair reads. On the study's bioinformatics: Across the 640 or so repertoires, a later analysis counted tens of millions of unique TCR beta chains, approximately 12 million of which were shared by at least two donors. To remove PCR and sequencing errors, raw reads were error-corrected and collapsed into unique sequences using a nearest-neighbor algorithm that merged closely related sequences. CDR3 sequences were aligned to IMGT reference sequences to assign V, D and J gene segments. For a sequence to be retained, a match of at least six nucleotides was required to both a V gene segment and a J gene segment. Rearrangements were called productive when the CDR3 lacked stop codons and stayed in frame with V and J; all others were non-productive. CDR3 was defined according to IMGT convention as the region running from the second conserved V-encoded cysteine to the conserved J-encoded phenylalanine. The earlier analysis of about 590 of the donors excluded sequences that lacked an unambiguous match to a single V gene segment. In an earlier analysis of approximately 610 of the donors, V segments were called functional above 56.7% productive rearrangements and were called segregating when the between-donor standard deviation exceeded 5%. A statistical classification framework was built for diagnosing cytomegalovirus status from the catalog of TCR beta chain sequences. V and J gene assignment, in a later analysis, came from comparing TCR nucleotide sequences with IMGT/GENE-DB human TR gene sequences. Using the TCRdist pipeline, a later analysis assigned CDR3 sequences along with most-parsimonious VDJ recombination scenarios. A later analysis defined each TCR beta chain by its CDR3 amino acid sequence plus V-gene family, and excluded reads lacking a unique V-gene family. In a later analysis, nearly 600 highly shared, low-generation-probability nucleotide sequences were removed to address suspected cross-contamination and a sequencing artifact. A later analysis calculated a clonal expansion index for each public chain from normalized within-repertoire ranks of inferred template counts. Generation probabilities in a later analysis came from a VDJ recombination model fitted to out-of-frame rearrangements, and those results were checked against IGoR. In a later analysis, hypergeometric tests were used to score TCR-TCR, TCR-HLA and TCR-CMV co-occurrence, with a repertoire-size bias correction applied to TCR pairs. To estimate false discovery rates, a later analysis permuted the HLA or CMV assignments 20 times. In a later analysis, co-occurring TCRs were grouped using DBSCAN, and TCRdist sequence similarity was added for clustering within HLA-allele-positive subsets. For co-occurrence clustering, repertoires with fewer than 30,000 or more than 120,000 public chains were excluded, along with five or six repertoires with anomalous nucleotide sharing. In TCRdb, the immuneACCESS table is reduced to in-frame sequences with V and J assigned. These tables do not hold every clone; where another copy was compared, an unresolved V gene accounts for under half, and the others remain unexplained. V and J calls and clone size are as listed in that table; D and trimming were resolved from the DNA. For this sample the table gives roughly 80,000 clones, of which under 70% were detected only once. The ten largest clones capture about 6.9% of the sample.

The receptor was isolated from a woman in her fifties or sixties in good health and CMV-seropositive. The sample comprised PBMCs. The chain uses TRBV27 and TRBJ2-5, with the D gene call left open. The closer fit of TRBJ2-7 to the DNA end suggests the J call may be wrong. The nucleotide sequence is given as TGTGCCAGCAGTCCCTCGTCCTACGAGCAGTACTTC. The encoded protein is CASSPSSYEQYF.